A selection of T cell receptor beta chains follows, all from one sample in a study of blood T cell repertoires in COVID-19. The table came from immunoSEQ multiplex PCR; TCRdb's copy has only in-frame clones and leaves some out. Of approximately 470,000 clones listed, 75% to 90% are singletons. The sequenced sample consisted of PBMCs or T cells enriched from blood (not recorded which). These receptors all stem from a woman aged 18-30 years who had recovered from COVID-19. The CDR3 runs from the conserved cysteine through the conserved F or W. The D gene is left open where the match is weak. The size entry is marked missing in some rows and otherwise reads once, few, many or a size class.

size	D	length	V	J	CDR3	DNA
.	.	12	TRBV5-4	TRBJ1-1	CASSLQNTEAFF	TGTGCCAGCAGCTTACAGAACACTGAAGCTTTCTTT
.	.	16	TRBV5-1	TRBJ2-2	CASSPTSPANTGELFF	TGCGCCAGCAGCCCGACAAGCCCGGCGAACACCGGGGAGCTGTTTTTT
once	.	12	TRBV5-1	TRBJ1-3	CASRDSGNTIYF	TGCGCCAGCCGGGATTCTGGAAACACCATATATTTT
.	TRBD1	16	TRBV29-1	TRBJ2-7	CSVEGLPDRAFDEQYF	TGCAGCGTTGAGGGCCTCCCAGACAGGGCATTCGACGAGCAGTACTTC
.	.	14	TRBV5-6	TRBJ1-4	CASSSSGADEKLFF	TGTGCCAGCAGCTCGTCAGGGGCTGATGAAAAACTGTTTTTT
few	.	14	TRBV5-1	TRBJ1-2	CASSVGYSNYGYTF	TGCGCCAGCAGCGTTGGCTACAGTAACTATGGCTACACCTTC
.	TRBD1	14	TRBV6-1	TRBJ1-4	CASSERQGAGKLFF	TGTGCCAGCAGTGAAAGACAGGGGGCGGGAAAACTGTTTTTT
.	.	15	TRBV5-8	TRBJ1-5	CASSPGQKGLQPQHF	TGTGCCAGCAGCCCCGGACAGAAGGGGCTTCAGCCCCAGCATTTT
.	.	15	TRBV15	TRBJ2-4	CATSRAVEGISIQYF	TGTGCCACCAGCAGAGCTGTTGAGGGAATAAGCATTCAGTACTTC
.	TRBD1	16	TRBV6-5	TRBJ2-7	CASSYSSGTGPHEQYF	TGTGCCAGCAGTTATTCATCCGGGACAGGCCCCCACGAGCAGTACTTC
.	.	15	TRBV19	TRBJ1-1	CASSMGPGRDSKAFF	TGTGCCAGTAGTATGGGTCCCGGCAGGGACTCGAAAGCTTTCTTT
.	.	16	TRBV27	TRBJ2-6	CASSLNRPSGANVLTF	TGTGCCAGCAGTTTGAACAGACCCTCTGGGGCCAACGTCCTGACTTTC
.	TRBD2	16	TRBV7-2	TRBJ2-2	CASSSRTSGDTGELFF	TGTGCCAGCAGCTCTAGGACTAGCGGAGACACCGGGGAGCTGTTTTTT
.	.	16	TRBV5-1	TRBJ2-7	CASSLGSILSTGEQYF	TGCGCCAGCAGCTTGGGTTCTATCCTTAGTACGGGGGAGCAGTACTTC
once	TRBD1	15	TRBV5-1	TRBJ2-7	CASSTPGQGSYEQYF	TGCGCCAGCAGCACGCCGGGACAGGGGTCCTACGAGCAGTACTTC
.	TRBD2	16	TRBV10-3	TRBJ2-3	CAINERGGQFTDTQYF	TGTGCCATCAACGAGCGGGGGGGCCAGTTCACAGATACGCAGTATTTT
.	TRBD2	13	TRBV7-8	TRBJ2-5	CASSPGGSETQYF	TGTGCCAGCAGCCCGGGAGGCTCGGAGACCCAGTACTTC
few	.	18	TRBV10-3	TRBJ1-5	CAISDAGVGGMGNQPQHF	TGTGCCATCAGTGATGCGGGGGTTGGGGGCATGGGCAATCAGCCCCAGCATTTT
.	TRBD2	16	TRBV11-2	TRBJ2-2	CASSLVSSGVAGELFF	TGTGCCAGCAGCTTAGTTAGCAGCGGGGTGGCCGGGGAGCTGTTTTTT
once	.	11	TRBV30	TRBJ1-1	CAWTTGTEAFF	TGTGCCTGGACGACGGGGACTGAAGCTTTCTTT
.	TRBD1	14	TRBV4-1	TRBJ1-2	CASSQADRGYGYTF	TGCGCCAGCAGCCAAGCGGACAGGGGTTATGGCTACACCTTC
.	.	17	TRBV5-1	TRBJ2-5	CASSLTPGSAGQETQYF	TGCGCCAGCAGCCTCACACCGGGGTCGGCGGGGCAAGAGACCCAGTACTTC
.	.	13	TRBV6-5	TRBJ1-2	CASASSLNYGYTF	TGTGCCTCCGCGAGCTCTCTTAACTATGGCTACACCTTC
.	TRBD1	20	TRBV29-1	TRBJ1-1	CSVGRQGAPVAGVFGAEAFF	TGCAGCGTTGGGAGACAGGGGGCGCCTGTCGCCGGGGTCTTTGGGGCTGAAGCTTTCTTT
.	.	11	TRBV7-6	TRBJ2-5	CASSFKETQYF	TGTGCCAGCAGCTTTAAAGAGACCCAGTACTTC
.	TRBD2	15	TRBV25-1	TRBJ2-3	CASSFAGGRTDTQYF	TGTGCCAGCAGTTTTGCCGGGGGGAGGACAGATACGCAGTATTTT
.	.	13	TRBV11-2	TRBJ2-5	CASSLGSQETQYF	TGTGCCAGCAGCTTAGGCAGTCAAGAGACCCAGTACTTC
.	TRBD1	15	TRBV11-3	TRBJ1-1	CASSLDGTGNTEAFF	TGTGCCAGCAGCTTAGACGGGACAGGGAACACTGAAGCTTTCTTT
.	.	14	TRBV3-1/TRBV3-2	TRBJ1-1	CASSPGMENTEAFF	TGTGCCAGCAGTCCAGGGATGGAGAACACTGAAGCTTTCTTT
few	TRBD2	16	TRBV9	TRBJ2-3	CASSVGSGGGTDTQYF	TGTGCCAGCAGCGTAGGTAGCGGGGGGGGCACAGATACGCAGTATTTT
.	.	18	TRBV5-1	TRBJ2-7	CASSSTLDPRGSSYEQYF	TGCGCCAGCAGCTCTACCCTCGATCCCCGGGGATCGTCCTACGAGCAGTACTTC
.	.	13	TRBV5-6	TRBJ1-2	CASSLASGSGYTF	TGTGCCAGCAGCTTAGCTTCAGGTAGTGGCTACACCTTC
.	.	13	TRBV18	TRBJ1-1	CASSPDMNTEAFF	TGTGCCAGCTCACCAGACATGAACACTGAAGCTTTCTTT
.	.	15	TRBV5-1	TRBJ2-7	CASSLGSTRVYEQYF	TGCGCCAGCAGCTTGGGTTCAACGCGGGTCTACGAGCAGTACTTC
.	TRBD2	15	TRBV5-1	TRBJ2-3	CASSLAGKSTDTQYF	TGCGCCAGCAGCTTAGCGGGGAAGAGCACAGATACGCAGTATTTT
once	.	11	TRBV6-5	TRBJ2-3	CASSNTDTQYF	TGTGCCAGCAGCAATACAGATACGCAGTATTTT
.	.	14	TRBV6-5	TRBJ1-4	CASSYGRRAEKLFF	TGTGCCAGCAGTTACGGGCGCCGAGCTGAAAAACTGTTTTTT
.	.	17	TRBV30	TRBJ1-3	CAGTNIQVKVTGNTIYF	TGTGCCGGGACAAATATACAGGTTAAGGTTACTGGAAACACCATATATTTT
.	.	19	TRBV7-4	TRBJ1-5	CASSKSRTVNTFSNQPQHF	TGTGCCAGCTCTAAGAGCAGGACAGTTAACACATTTAGCAATCAGCCCCAGCATTTT
.	.	15	TRBV15	TRBJ1-2	CATSRGTVANYGYTF	TGTGCCACCAGCAGAGGGACAGTAGCTAACTATGGCTACACCTTC
once	.	14	TRBV30	TRBJ1-1	CAWSVSPTNTEAFF	TGTGCCTGGAGTGTATCCCCTACGAACACTGAAGCTTTCTTT
.	.	16	TRBV3-1/TRBV3-2	TRBJ2-2	CASSTTAAGVNGELFF	TGTGCCAGCAGCACTACAGCGGCAGGGGTGAACGGGGAGCTGTTTTTT
.	.	16	TRBV9	TRBJ2-3	CASSPVGLASSDTQYF	TGTGCCAGCAGCCCCGTCGGGCTAGCTAGTTCAGATACGCAGTATTTT
.	TRBD2	16	TRBV6-5	TRBJ2-5	CASSYVGLAGEETQYF	TGTGCCAGCAGTTACGTCGGACTAGCGGGGGAAGAGACCCAGTACTTC
many	.	15	TRBV18	TRBJ2-2	CASSRGAEGTGELFF	TGTGCCAGCTCCCGGGGAGCGGAGGGCACCGGGGAGCTGTTTTTT